Listed below are T cell receptor beta chains from one sample, sequenced in a study of T cells in Graves' hyperthyroidism and ophthalmopathy. TCRdb used MiXCR to reprocess the multiplex PCR reads, holding one entry per CDR3 protein. The data hold 500,000 to 800,000 distinct CDR3 sequences, with over 40% observed a single time. Material: peripheral blood or thyroid tissue (not recorded which). Every receptor here comes from an adult man with Graves' disease, either hyperthyroidism or ophthalmopathy (not recorded which). Each CDR3 is given with its conserved first and last residue. Fields, in order: D gene, V gene, clone size, J gene, CDR3 DNA, CDR3 protein. The D gene is left open where the match is weak. Clone size appears in some rows only: once, few, many, or a class for an expanded clone.

>.|TRBV6-1|.|TRBJ2-7
TGTGCCAGCAGTGAAGCCCCGATCTACGAGCAGTACTTC
CASSEAPIYEQYF
>.|TRBV2|many|TRBJ2-7
TGTGCCAGCAGAGGACTAAGGACCTACGAGCAGTACTTC
CASRGLRTYEQYF
>TRBD1|TRBV5-4|few|TRBJ1-1
TGTGCCAGCAGGGGACAGGGGGTAACTGAAGCTTTCTTT
CASRGQGVTEAFF
>.|TRBV10-3|.|TRBJ2-7
TGTGCCATCAGTCCGGGGCATGGCTACGAGCAGTACTTC
CAISPGHGYEQYF
>TRBD1|TRBV25-1|.|TRBJ1-1
TGTGCCAGCAGTGATTGGGACAGGGGCACTGAAGCTTTCTTT
CASSDWDRGTEAFF
>.|TRBV25-1|.|TRBJ2-2
TGTGCCACCCCGGATCCACTCACCGGGGAGCTGTTTTTT
CATPDPLTGELFF
>TRBD1|TRBV7-8|.|TRBJ1-4
TGTGCCAGCAGCTTAAGTGGTTTAGTCTCAGGGGGAGAAAAACTGTTTTTT
CASSLSGLVSGGEKLFF
>.|TRBV20-1|.|TRBJ2-7
TGCAGTGCCCAAGAGGACGGGGGTTACGAGCAGTACTTC
CSAQEDGGYEQYF
>.|TRBV6-5|.|TRBJ1-1
TGTGCCAGCAGCCCTCGGGGGGCTCGGAACACTGAAGCTTTCTTT
CASSPRGARNTEAFF
>TRBD1|TRBV20-1|few|TRBJ1-2
TGCAGTGCTAGTTATACAGGGGGCTATGGCTACACCTTC
CSASYTGGYGYTF
>.|TRBV5-1|.|TRBJ1-1
TGCGCCAGCAGCTTATACAGGGTGAACACTGAAGCTTTCTTT
CASSLYRVNTEAFF
>.|TRBV6-5|few|TRBJ1-2
TGTGCCAGCAGTTACCGTCTAGGGGTTAACTATGGCTACACCTTC
CASSYRLGVNYGYTF
>TRBD1|TRBV5-6|few|TRBJ1-2
TGTGCCAGCAGCCCTGGGGACAGGGGGAACTATGGCTACACCTTC
CASSPGDRGNYGYTF
>TRBD1|TRBV25-1|many|TRBJ1-5
TGTGCCAGCAGTGAGGGACAGGGGTATAGCAATCAGCCCCAGCATTTT
CASSEGQGYSNQPQHF
>TRBD1|TRBV7-2|.|TRBJ1-1
TGTGCCAGCAGCTTAGAACTCTGGACAGGGGTCGTCACTGAAGCTTTCTTT
CASSLELWTGVVTEAFF
>.|TRBV6-1|few|TRBJ1-5
TGTGCCAGCAGTGGGGAATGGGAGCCCCAGCATTTT
CASSGEWEPQHF
>.|TRBV7-2|.|TRBJ2-2
TGTGCCTGCAGCCACACCGGGGCGACAAAAGCCGGGGAGCTGTTTTTT
CACSHTGATKAGELFF
>TRBD1|TRBV2|.|TRBJ2-7
TGTGCCAGCGGACAGGGTATTTCCGAGCAGTACTTC
CASGQGISEQYF
>.|TRBV6-5|.|TRBJ1-4
TGTGCCAGCAGTTTTGTGGGTGAAAAACTGTTTTTT
CASSFVGEKLFF
>TRBD1|TRBV29-1|.|TRBJ2-5
TGCAGCGTGAGGCGGACAGGGTTTGAGGAGACCCAGTACTTC
CSVRRTGFEETQYF
>TRBD1|TRBV2|.|TRBJ1-5
TGTGCCAGCAGTCTAACCACCGGGACAGGCCCCGATCAGCCCCAGCATTTT
CASSLTTGTGPDQPQHF
>TRBD1|TRBV20-1|many|TRBJ1-1
TGCAGTGCTGGACAGGGAATGAACACTGAAGCTTTCTTT
CSAGQGMNTEAFF
>.|TRBV7-8|few|TRBJ2-7
TGTGCCAGCAGCCAAGTACCGGACGGTTACGAGCAGTACTTC
CASSQVPDGYEQYF
>.|TRBV19|many|TRBJ2-5
TGTGCCAGTTCAGGGGGAGGGCCTGGAGAGACCCAGTACTTC
CASSGGGPGETQYF
>TRBD2|TRBV7-9|.|TRBJ2-7
TGTGCCAGCAGCTTGCGGGGGTCTACCTACGAGCAGTACTTC
CASSLRGSTYEQYF
>.|TRBV11-1|few|TRBJ1-2
TGTGCCAGCAGCACCCTCACGGGGAGGGGGAGCAACTATGGCTACACCTTC
CASSTLTGRGSNYGYTF
>.|TRBV29-1|.|TRBJ1-1
TGCAGCGTTGTAAGGGAGAACACTGAAGCTTTCTTT
CSVVRENTEAFF
>.|TRBV12-3/TRBV12-4|.|TRBJ1-1
TGTGCCAGCAGTTTCCTAAGCGGGGGGGGTACTGAAGCTTTCTTT
CASSFLSGGGTEAFF
>TRBD1|TRBV6-5|.|TRBJ1-5
TGTGCCAGCAGCTACTCCGGGACAGATCGTCAGCCCCAGCATTTT
CASSYSGTDRQPQHF
>TRBD1|TRBV2|.|TRBJ2-7
TGTGCCAGCAGTGTTCAGACAGGGGGCGACGAGCAGTACTTC
CASSVQTGGDEQYF
>TRBD1|TRBV19|few|TRBJ1-5
TGTGCCAGTAGTATTACAGGGGTGGATCAGCCCCAGCATTTT
CASSITGVDQPQHF
>.|TRBV7-8|few|TRBJ2-7
TGTGCCAGCAGCCAAGATAGGGTAAGGTACGAGCAGTACTTC
CASSQDRVRYEQYF
>TRBD1|TRBV28|once|TRBJ1-1
TGTGCCAGCAGTTTACCCCCCCCAGGGGGCACTGAAGCTTTCTTT
CASSLPPPGGTEAFF
>.|TRBV5-1|.|TRBJ1-4
TGCGCCAGCAGCTTGTCCGGGGAGGGTAATGAAAAACTGTTTTTT
CASSLSGEGNEKLFF
>.|TRBV7-8|many|TRBJ1-1
TGTGCCAGCAGCTTAGCCAAATTGACTGAAGCTTTCTTT
CASSLAKLTEAFF
>.|TRBV12-3/TRBV12-4|few|TRBJ1-2
TGTGCCAGCAGTGCACCGACGGGGGGTGACTATGGCTACACCTTC
CASSAPTGGDYGYTF
>.|TRBV13|.|TRBJ2-7
TGTGCCAGCAGCTTAGACATAGCCAGCTACGAGCAGTGCTTC
CASSLDIASYEQCF
>TRBD1|TRBV2|.|TRBJ2-3
TGTGCCAGCAGTTCAGGGGGCGCAGATACGCAGTATTTT
CASSSGGADTQYF
>.|TRBV7-9|.|TRBJ2-7
TGTGCCAGCAGCTTAGCGTTGGGCGTCTACGAGCAGTACTTC
CASSLALGVYEQYF
>.|TRBV20-1|many|TRBJ1-6
TGCAGTGCTAGTCACGGACAGTTGAATTCACCCCTCCACTTT
CSASHGQLNSPLHF
>.|TRBV4-1|.|TRBJ1-5
TGCGCCAGCAGCCAAGCGGATTCTCAGCCCCAGCATTTT
CASSQADSQPQHF
>.|TRBV25-1|many|TRBJ1-1
TGTGCCAGCAGTGATTATCAGGGCATGAACACTGAAGCTTTCTTT
CASSDYQGMNTEAFF
>TRBD1|TRBV10-3|.|TRBJ1-5
TGTGCCATCAGTGTCGAGACAGGGGCCAATCAGCCCCAGCATTTT
CAISVETGANQPQHF
>.|TRBV2|.|TRBJ1-5
TGTGCCAGCTCACTGGAGGCAGGGGATCAGCCCCAGCATTTT
CASSLEAGDQPQHF
>.|TRBV6-5|few|TRBJ1-2
TGTGCCAGCTCACCAGAAAGGGGACTCGGCTACACCTTC
CASSPERGLGYTF
>.|TRBV7-9|many|TRBJ1-5
TGTGCCAGCTCTAGGTCCGGCAATCAGCCCCAGCATTTT
CASSRSGNQPQHF
>TRBD1|TRBV10-3|.|TRBJ1-6
TGTGCCATCAGTCCTGACAGGGGCTGGGATTCACCCCTCCACTTT
CAISPDRGWDSPLHF
>TRBD1|TRBV29-1|.|TRBJ1-2
TGCAGCGTTGAGGCAGGGGGGAGCTATGGCTACACCTTC
CSVEAGGSYGYTF
>TRBD1|TRBV12-3/TRBV12-4|.|TRBJ1-2
TGTGCCAGCAGGACAGGGCAGGGTGGCTACACCTTC
CASRTGQGGYTF
>.|TRBV20-1|few|TRBJ2-7
TGCAGTGCTAGGCATCTCGTCCCCTACGAGCAGTACTTC
CSARHLVPYEQYF
>.|TRBV29-1|.|TRBJ1-1
TGCAGCGTTGATTTCCGGGGTCAAAAGAGCACTGAAGCTTTCTTT
CSVDFRGQKSTEAFF